This record concerns one T cell receptor (beta chain) sequence. As processed by the authors: Counts of nucleated cells, estimated from reference gene primer amplification, were obtained. The method was immunoSEQ multiplex PCR; TCRdb's version includes in-frame clones alone and lacks a portion of them. The V and J calls and the clone size are those of that table, but D and trimming were determined from the DNA. The sample shows roughly 220,000 clones, over 75% of them seen only once. The record originates from a study of blood T cell repertoires in COVID-19. Study information: Samples of COVID-19 (acute and convalescent) were obtained from the United States, Italy and Spain. PBMCs, B-cell-depleted T cells, or T cells were the source of the cDNA or gDNA that made up the material.

CDR3 length equals 15 residues. The ends lost 2 bases at V and 7 bases at J; junction bases unmatched: 4. The germline V gene encodes CDR1 SGHNT and CDR2 YENEEA. The J gene is TRBJ2-1, the V gene TRBV11-3; the match to TRBD1 covers 11 bases. Sequencing was done on a sample of peripheral blood. The sequence derives from a man at least 80 years old with acute or convalescent COVID-19. The CDR3 loop reads CASSLRGTGGNEQFF. CDR3 DNA: TGTGCCAGCAGCTTACGTGGGACAGGGGGGAATGAGCAGTTCTTC.